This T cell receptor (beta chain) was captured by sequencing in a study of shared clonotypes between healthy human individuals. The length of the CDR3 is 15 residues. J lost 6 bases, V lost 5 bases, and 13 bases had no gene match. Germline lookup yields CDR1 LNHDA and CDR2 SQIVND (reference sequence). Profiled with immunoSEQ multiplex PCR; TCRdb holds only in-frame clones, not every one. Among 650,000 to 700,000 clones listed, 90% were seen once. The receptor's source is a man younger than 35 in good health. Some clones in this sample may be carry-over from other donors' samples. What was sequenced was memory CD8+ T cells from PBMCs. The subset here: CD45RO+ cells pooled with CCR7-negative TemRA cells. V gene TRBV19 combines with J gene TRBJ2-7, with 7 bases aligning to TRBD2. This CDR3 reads CASSLVYSSGAEQYF. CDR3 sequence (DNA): TGTGCCAGTAGTTTGGTTTATTCGAGCGGGGCCGAGCAGTACTTC.